This T cell receptor (beta chain) was sequenced for a study of CXCR3-negative and CXCR3-positive naive CD8 T cells. Whole-study results and caveats: A higher hydrophobicity marked the TRB CDR3s of CXCR3-positive naive cells versus CXCR3-negative naive cells. TRB CDR3 properties were used to infer TCR strength, and surface CD5 was comparable between naive subsets.

Notes on this clonotype: As yet, its antigen is unknown.

TRB cDNA libraries were made by UMI-labeled 5' RACE. With the 5' RACE reads reprocessed, TCRdb shows one record per CDR3 protein and no DNA. Recorded for this sample: some 54,000 distinct CDR3 sequences. Sequenced material: naive CXCR3+ CD8+ T cells from blood. Subset described: CD45RO-CCR7+CD27+CD95- naive CD8+ T cells expressing CXCR3 (TNR3+). The source is a human donor in good health. Some clones in this sample may be carry-over from other donors' samples.

This CDR3 reads CASSLDLAGNTGELFF. This chain links TRBV5-6 with TRBJ2-2. The CDR3 covers 16 residues. Germline-derived CDR1 and CDR2 are SGHDT and YYEEEE. The variable domain in full, with the rest retrieved from reference TRBV5-6 and TRBJ2-2, is DAGVTQSPTHLIKTRGQQVTLRCSPKSGHDTVSWYQQALGQGPQFIFQYYEEEERQRGNFPDRFSGHQFPNYSSELNVNALLLGDSALYLCASSLDLAGNTGELFFGEGSRLTVL.